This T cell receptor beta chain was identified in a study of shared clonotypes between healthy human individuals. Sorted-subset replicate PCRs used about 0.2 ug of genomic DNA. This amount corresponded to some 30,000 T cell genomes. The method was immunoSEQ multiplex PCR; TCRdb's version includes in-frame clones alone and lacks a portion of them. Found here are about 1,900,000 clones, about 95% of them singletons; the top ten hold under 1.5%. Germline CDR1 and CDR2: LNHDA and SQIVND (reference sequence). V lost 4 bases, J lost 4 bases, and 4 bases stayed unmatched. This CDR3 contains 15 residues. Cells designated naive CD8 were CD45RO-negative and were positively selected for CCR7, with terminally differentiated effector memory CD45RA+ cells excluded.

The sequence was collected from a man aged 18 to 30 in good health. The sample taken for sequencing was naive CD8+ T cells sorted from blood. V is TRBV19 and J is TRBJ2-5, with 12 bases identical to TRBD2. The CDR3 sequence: CASSSPTSGRETQYF. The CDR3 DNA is TGTGCCAGTAGTAGTCCGACTAGCGGGAGAGAGACCCAGTACTTC.